This TCR beta chain is from a study of T cell responses to AZD1222 COVID-19 vaccine. Study-wide results and caveats: Recipients of two AZD1222 doses showed rising Spike-specific TCR breadth and depth. Seropositivity was recorded at baseline in only a handful of AZD1222 recipients.

Some clones are missing from TCRdb's copy, which holds only in-frame ones; the method was immunoSEQ multiplex PCR. The sample includes about 110,000 clones, roughly nine tenths of them seen just once. A note on this clone: Its antigen remains unknown.

The CDR3 sequence is 16 residues long. V gave up 0 bases and J gave up 3 bases; unmatched junction bases: 5. Germline V CDR1 and CDR2: MNHEY, SVGEGT. The clonotype comes from an adult in good health. Specimen: peripheral blood, collected on day 0 of MenACWY control vaccination. The genes are TRBV6-2 or TRBV6-3 and TRBJ1-2; 9 bases are a match to TRBD1. CDR3 bases: TGTGCCAGCAGTTACTCTTCGGACAGGGGTGACTATGGCTACACCTTC. Amino acids: CASSYSSDRGDYGYTF.